The 3 T cell receptor beta chains reported below all come from one sample, sequenced in a study of beta chain features in type 1 diabetes. Points from the study as a whole: Researchers report that Type 1 diabetes patients had moderately but significantly shorter TCRB CDR3s across all four CD4+ subsets.

These receptors lack a known antigen. Expressed TCRB transcripts were sequenced because the entire RNA isolate underwent reverse transcription. The repertoire was sequenced with immunoSEQ multiplex PCR; TCRdb's copy has only in-frame clones and lacks some. The sample holds over 300,000 clones, 7% to 10% seen once. The material sequenced was central memory CD4+ T cells from blood. These receptor sequences come from a man in his thirties or forties with type 1 diabetes.

Only a few counts were recorded for this clone. The V call is TRBV9, the J call TRBJ1-1; 7 positions agree with TRBD1. The CDR3 runs 16 residues. The germline V gene encodes CDR1 SGDLS and CDR2 YYNGEE. V lost 2 bases to trimming and J lost 0 bases; unmatched junction nucleotides: 7. The CDR3 loop reads CASSVGDRRLNTEAFF. The CDR3, as DNA: TGTGCCAGCAGCGTGGGGGACAGACGGTTGAACACTGAAGCTTTCTTT.

In this sample, this clone turned up a few times. For the CDR3, the DNA is TGCGCCAGCAGCTTGGGGCAACAGGGCTACGAGCAGTACTTC. Encoded protein: CASSLGQQGYEQYF. This chain joins TRBV5-1 and TRBJ2-7; tentative D call: TRBD1 (6 bases). The germline gives CDR1 SGHRS, CDR2 YFSETQ. The CDR3 spans 14 residues. V gave up 0 bases and J gave up 3 bases, with 10 bases separating them.

This clone was detected many times. The chain uses TRBV7-2 and TRBJ2-5, with D possibly being TRBD1 (5 bases). The V and J ends lost 5 bases and 4 bases respectively, with 11 bases between them. The CDR3 loop spans 13 amino acids. Germline values: CDR1 SGHTA, CDR2 FQGNSA. DNA of the CDR3: TGTGCCAGCAGCAGGGGCACCAGAGAGACCCAGTACTTC. This sequence encodes CASSRGTRETQYF.